Included here is one T cell receptor (beta chain) sequence, with context. This specimen comes from a study of blood T cells in healthy people across ages. Across the study: Per every two T cells, about one barcoded beta molecule was captured by template switching.

Per germline, CDR1 MNHEY and CDR2 SVGEGT. V was shortened by 7 bases and J by 2 bases, with 18 bases between the two germline ends. The CDR3 has 15 amino acids. Next came a second PCR, run for about 6 to 12 cycles, which used a sample-barcoded 5' primer along with a J-beta primer mix. Using its own MiXCR run on the 5' RACE reads, TCRdb lists one record per CDR3 protein. The table has 760,000 or so distinct CDR3 sequences, just under 25% seen once. These data were also filed under a second study, of T cells of mothers and their children. That work adds: Slightly higher but non-significant overlap marked related mother-child pairs versus unrelated pairs.

This chain joins TRBV6-2 or TRBV6-3 and TRBJ2-7; possible D gene TRBD1, 5 bases. This sequence was found in a boy under 18 in good health. Sequenced sample: blood. CDR3 amino acids: CASTRSRAGTYEQYF. CDR3 bases: TGTGCCAGCACCAGGAGCCGGGCAGGGACCTACGAGCAGTACTTC.